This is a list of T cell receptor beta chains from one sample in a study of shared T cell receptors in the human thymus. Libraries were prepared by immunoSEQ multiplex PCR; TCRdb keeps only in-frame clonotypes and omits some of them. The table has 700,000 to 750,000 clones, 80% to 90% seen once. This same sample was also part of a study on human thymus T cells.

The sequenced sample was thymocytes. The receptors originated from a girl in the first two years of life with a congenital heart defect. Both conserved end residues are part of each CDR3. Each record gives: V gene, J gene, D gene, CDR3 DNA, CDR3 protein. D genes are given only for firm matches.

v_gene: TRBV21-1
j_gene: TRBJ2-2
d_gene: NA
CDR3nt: TGTGCCAGCAGCAAAGGCGGGTTGGACACCGGGGAGCTGTTTTTT
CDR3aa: CASSKGGLDTGELFF

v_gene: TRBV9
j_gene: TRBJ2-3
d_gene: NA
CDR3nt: TGTGCCAGCAGCGTAGCAACACGGGATACAGATACGCAGTATTTT
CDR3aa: CASSVATRDTDTQYF

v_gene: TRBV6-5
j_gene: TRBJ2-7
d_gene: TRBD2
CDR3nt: TGTGCCAGCAGTGGGACTACACACGAGCAGTACTTC
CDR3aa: CASSGTTHEQYF

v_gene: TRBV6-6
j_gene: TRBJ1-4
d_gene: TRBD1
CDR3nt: TGTGCCAGCATTCAACAGGGGTACGAAAAACTGTTTTTT
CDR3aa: CASIQQGYEKLFF

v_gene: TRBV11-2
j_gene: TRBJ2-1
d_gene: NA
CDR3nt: TGTGCCAGCAGCACCGGTGGTGCCCACAATGAGCAGTTCTTC
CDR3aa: CASSTGGAHNEQFF

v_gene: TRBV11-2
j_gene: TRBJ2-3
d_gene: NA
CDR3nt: TGTGCCAGCAGCTTATATAGCGCCCCAACAGATACGCAGTATTTT
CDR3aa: CASSLYSAPTDTQYF

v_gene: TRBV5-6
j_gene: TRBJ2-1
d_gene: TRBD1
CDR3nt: TGTGCCAGCAGACGAAGGACAGGGGGATCCAATGAGCAGTTCTTC
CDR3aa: CASRRRTGGSNEQFF

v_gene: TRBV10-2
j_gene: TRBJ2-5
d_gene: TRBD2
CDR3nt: TGCGCCAGCAGTGAGAATGGCGGGGGACACCAAGAGACCCAGTACTTC
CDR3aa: CASSENGGGHQETQYF

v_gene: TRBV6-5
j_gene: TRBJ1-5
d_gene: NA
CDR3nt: TGTGCCAGCAGCCGAGCGGGGGAGGGCAATCAGCCCCAGCATTTT
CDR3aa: CASSRAGEGNQPQHF

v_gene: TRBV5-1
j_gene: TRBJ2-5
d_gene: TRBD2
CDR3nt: TGCGCCAGCAGCTTGCGACTAGCGGGGAAGCCCCACCAAGAGACCCAGTACTTC
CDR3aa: CASSLRLAGKPHQETQYF